One sample yielded the 18 T cell receptor beta chains listed below, sequenced in a study of T cells in Graves' hyperthyroidism and ophthalmopathy. RNA transcripts were the template for amplifying TCR beta CDR3 regions. The HTBI primer set served for first-round RT-PCR of the TCR CDR3. Each CDR3 protein is one row after TCRdb ran MiXCR on the multiplex PCR reads. The sample contains approximately 490,000 distinct CDR3 sequences, under 25% of which appear only once. Sequencing used blood. The receptors here all came from a woman between 65 and 79 years old with Graves' ophthalmopathy.

This clonotype has more than one count but fewer than ten. V usage is TRBV7-9 and J usage is TRBJ1-3; TRBD1 is a possible D gene (6 bases). Germline CDR1 and CDR2: SEHNR and FQNEAQ (reference sequence). The CDR3 runs 15 residues. The ends were cut back, 4 bases at V and 6 bases at J, with 16 bases in the middle. CDR3: CASSSPGQLENTIYF. The CDR3 nucleotides read TGTGCCAGCAGCTCTCCGGGACAATTAGAAAACACCATATATTTT.

The sample holds a few counts of this clonotype. The chain links TRBV6-2 or TRBV6-3 to TRBJ2-5; 7 bases align to TRBD2. The CDR3 consists of 12 residues. CDR1 and CDR2 (germline): MNHEY, SVGEGT. Trimming at V came to 6 bases and at J to 11 bases, leaving 9 bases not matched to a gene. CDR3 residues: CASRRGPGGQYF. The CDR3 DNA reads TGTGCCAGCAGACGGGGCCCGGGGGGTCAGTACTTC.

This clonotype has a single count. The CDR3: CATSRENRRAGGGYTF. CDR3 sequence (DNA): TGTGCCACCAGCAGAGAAAATCGTAGGGCAGGTGGGGGCTACACCTTC. The chain recombines TRBV15 with TRBJ1-2, with no clear D. The CDR3 contains 16 residues. V was clipped by 0 bases and J by 8 bases, with 19 bases between them. In germline, CDR1 is LNHNV, CDR2 YYDKDF (reference sequence). The full variable domain, in which reference TRBV15 and TRBJ1-2 provide the parts outside the CDR3, is DAMVIQNPRYQVTQFGKPVTLSCSQTLNHNVMYWYQQKSSQAPKLLFHYYDKDFNNEADTPDNFQSRRPNTSFCFLDIRSPGLGDTAMYLCATSRENRRAGGGYTFGSGTRLTVV.

This clonotype showed up just a few times. V gene TRBV7-8 combines with J gene TRBJ2-2, with 10 bases matching TRBD2. J was trimmed by 4 bases and V by 5 bases; bases with no gene match: 7. Germline V gene lookup returns CDR1 SGHVS and CDR2 FQNEAQ. The CDR3 has 16 amino acids. CDR3 protein: CASSGLAAGVTGELFF. In DNA, the CDR3 is TGTGCCAGCAGCGGACTAGCGGCAGGGGTCACCGGGGAGCTGTTTTTT.

The chain carries TRBV3-1 and TRBJ2-2; TRBD2 is a possible D gene (6 bases). Between the trimmed V and J ends, which lost 2 bases and 5 bases, there was a span of 9 bases. Per the germline V gene, CDR1 is LGHDT and CDR2 is YNNKEL (reference sequence). The CDR3 sequence is 14 residues long. The CDR3 DNA is TGTGCCAGCAGCCAAAACGGGGGAACCGGGGAGCTGTTTTTT. This encodes CASSQNGGTGELFF.

The chain is built from TRBV10-3 and TRBJ2-5, with 11 bases that match TRBD2. The germline gives CDR1 ENHRY, CDR2 SYGVKD. With V trimmed by 6 bases and J by 4 bases, 7 bases remained unmatched. The CDR3 is 15 amino acids. The CDR3 spells CAIRETSGIGETQYF. The CDR3 coding sequence is TGTGCCATCAGGGAGACTAGCGGGATAGGAGAGACCCAGTACTTC.

Remarks on this clonotype: A much larger clone sits a single nucleotide away, making a read error possible. The chain uses TRBV2 and TRBJ2-3, with D perhaps assigned TRBD1 or TRBD2 (5 bases each). This CDR3 has 15 amino acids. Germline V gene data show CDR1 as SNHLY and CDR2 as FYNNEI. The CDR3 bases are TGTGCCAGCAGTGAACGGACTGTCCGCACAGGTACGCAGTATTTT. It yields the protein CASSERTVRTGTQYF.

This clonotype came up a few times. The J gene is TRBJ1-6, the V gene TRBV20-1; unclear D gene. Trimming took 0 bases from V and 4 from J, leaving 7 bases between them. Germline V CDR1 and CDR2: DFQATT, SNEGSKA (reference sequence). The CDR3 runs 14 residues. CDR3 residues: CSARDPQYNSPLHF. DNA for the CDR3: TGCAGTGCTAGAGATCCTCAGTATAATTCACCCCTCCACTTT.

This clonotype showed up just a few times. CDR3 DNA: TGCGCCAGCAACCGGGACAGGGGCGGGGAGACAGATACGCAGTATTTT. It yields the protein CASNRDRGGETDTQYF. V gene TRBV5-1 combines with J gene TRBJ2-3, with TRBD1 matching 10 bases. Germline loops: CDR1 SGHRS, CDR2 YFSETQ. The CDR3 sequence is 16 residues long. Trimming cost V 6 bases and J 3 bases; bases outside gene matches: 10.

This clonotype occurred many times. This chain connects TRBV7-9 to TRBJ2-6; D gene uncertain. CDR3 length equals 16 residues. Germline CDR1 reads SEHNR; CDR2 reads FQNEAQ (reference sequence). The V end was cut by 1 base, the J end by 4 bases, with 11 bases between. The CDR3 region has the DNA TGTGCCAGCAGCTTAGGTGGGTCATCCGGGGCCAACGTCCTGACTTTC. This gives the protein CASSLGGSSGANVLTF.

The V call is TRBV3-1, the J call TRBJ2-4; weak D call: TRBD1 (6 bases). V lost 4 bases and J lost 4, with 11 bases in between. The length of the CDR3 is 14 residues. The V gene's germline CDR1 is LGHDT and CDR2 YNNKEL (reference sequence). CDR3 DNA sequence: TGTGCCAGCAGCCGACAGGTGGGGAAAAACATTCAGTACTTC. Its protein is CASSRQVGKNIQYF.

This clonotype was picked up a small number of times. V usage is TRBV10-3 and J usage is TRBJ1-1; 10 bases map to TRBD1. The CDR3 is made up of 18 amino acids. Germline assignment: CDR1 ENHRY and CDR2 SYGVKD. J lost 1 base, V lost 4 bases, and 12 bases had no gene match. The CDR3 loop is CAISGHSGTGAGNTEAFF. As DNA, the CDR3 is TGTGCCATCAGTGGCCACTCCGGGACAGGGGCCGGGAACACTGAAGCTTTCTTT.

This clonotype was counted many times. The chain couples TRBV7-2 to TRBJ2-7, with TRBD2 as a possible D gene (6 bases). Trimming stripped 3 bases from V and 4 bases from J, with 13 bases between. The germline V gene encodes CDR1 SGHTA and CDR2 FQGNSA. The CDR3 runs 14 residues. CDR3 loop: CASSLGLPSYEQYF. The CDR3, as DNA: TGTGCCAGCAGCTTGGGACTGCCTAGTTACGAGCAGTACTTC.

This clonotype was counted at least ten times. This chain uses TRBV28 with TRBJ2-4; possible D gene TRBD1, 5 bases. This CDR3 region has 15 residues. The V and J ends lost 5 bases and 0 bases respectively, with 11 bases between them. CDR1 and CDR2 from the germline V gene are MDHEN and SYDVKM. CDR3 loop: CASSQTGIAKNIQYF. The DNA for the CDR3 is TGTGCCAGCAGTCAAACAGGAATAGCCAAAAACATTCAGTACTTC.

This clonotype was counted many times. The J gene is TRBJ2-1, the V gene TRBV12-3 or TRBV12-4, with D hard to call. V was cut by 3 bases and J by 0 bases, with 9 bases left in between. This CDR3 is 15 amino acids long. The CDR3 sequence: CASSLMGSSYNEQFF. CDR3 nucleotide sequence: TGTGCCAGCAGTTTGATGGGAAGCTCCTACAATGAGCAGTTCTTC.

The chain joins TRBV29-1 to TRBJ2-1, with 11 bases identical to TRBD2. The CDR3 contains 16 residues. With 1 base clipped from V and 2 bases from J, the junction kept 4 bases outside the gene matches. Germline CDR1 reads SQVTM; CDR2 reads ANQGSEA. CDR3 in amino acids: CSVEGVAGGPYNEQFF. The CDR3 DNA follows: TGCAGCGTTGAAGGGGTAGCGGGAGGGCCCTACAATGAGCAGTTCTTC.

The chain is built from TRBV9 and TRBJ2-1, with 8 bases lining up with TRBD2. Germline loops: CDR1 SGDLS, CDR2 YYNGEE. J lost 5 bases, V lost 1 base, and 2 bases had no gene match. This CDR3 has 14 amino acids. Here the CDR3 reads CASSVSGRDNEQFF. The CDR3 DNA sequence: TGTGCCAGCAGCGTAAGCGGGAGAGACAATGAGCAGTTCTTC.

This clonotype turned up a few times. This chain links TRBV24-1 with TRBJ2-2; 7 nucleotides line up with TRBD1. The J segment lost 4 bases and the V segment lost 1 base, leaving 5 bases of the junction unmatched. Germline values: CDR1 KGHDR, CDR2 SFDVKD. CDR3 length: 16 residues. The CDR3 coding sequence is TGTGCCACCAGTGATTTCCGACAGGGTTTCACCGGGGAGCTGTTTTTT. Its protein product is CATSDFRQGFTGELFF.